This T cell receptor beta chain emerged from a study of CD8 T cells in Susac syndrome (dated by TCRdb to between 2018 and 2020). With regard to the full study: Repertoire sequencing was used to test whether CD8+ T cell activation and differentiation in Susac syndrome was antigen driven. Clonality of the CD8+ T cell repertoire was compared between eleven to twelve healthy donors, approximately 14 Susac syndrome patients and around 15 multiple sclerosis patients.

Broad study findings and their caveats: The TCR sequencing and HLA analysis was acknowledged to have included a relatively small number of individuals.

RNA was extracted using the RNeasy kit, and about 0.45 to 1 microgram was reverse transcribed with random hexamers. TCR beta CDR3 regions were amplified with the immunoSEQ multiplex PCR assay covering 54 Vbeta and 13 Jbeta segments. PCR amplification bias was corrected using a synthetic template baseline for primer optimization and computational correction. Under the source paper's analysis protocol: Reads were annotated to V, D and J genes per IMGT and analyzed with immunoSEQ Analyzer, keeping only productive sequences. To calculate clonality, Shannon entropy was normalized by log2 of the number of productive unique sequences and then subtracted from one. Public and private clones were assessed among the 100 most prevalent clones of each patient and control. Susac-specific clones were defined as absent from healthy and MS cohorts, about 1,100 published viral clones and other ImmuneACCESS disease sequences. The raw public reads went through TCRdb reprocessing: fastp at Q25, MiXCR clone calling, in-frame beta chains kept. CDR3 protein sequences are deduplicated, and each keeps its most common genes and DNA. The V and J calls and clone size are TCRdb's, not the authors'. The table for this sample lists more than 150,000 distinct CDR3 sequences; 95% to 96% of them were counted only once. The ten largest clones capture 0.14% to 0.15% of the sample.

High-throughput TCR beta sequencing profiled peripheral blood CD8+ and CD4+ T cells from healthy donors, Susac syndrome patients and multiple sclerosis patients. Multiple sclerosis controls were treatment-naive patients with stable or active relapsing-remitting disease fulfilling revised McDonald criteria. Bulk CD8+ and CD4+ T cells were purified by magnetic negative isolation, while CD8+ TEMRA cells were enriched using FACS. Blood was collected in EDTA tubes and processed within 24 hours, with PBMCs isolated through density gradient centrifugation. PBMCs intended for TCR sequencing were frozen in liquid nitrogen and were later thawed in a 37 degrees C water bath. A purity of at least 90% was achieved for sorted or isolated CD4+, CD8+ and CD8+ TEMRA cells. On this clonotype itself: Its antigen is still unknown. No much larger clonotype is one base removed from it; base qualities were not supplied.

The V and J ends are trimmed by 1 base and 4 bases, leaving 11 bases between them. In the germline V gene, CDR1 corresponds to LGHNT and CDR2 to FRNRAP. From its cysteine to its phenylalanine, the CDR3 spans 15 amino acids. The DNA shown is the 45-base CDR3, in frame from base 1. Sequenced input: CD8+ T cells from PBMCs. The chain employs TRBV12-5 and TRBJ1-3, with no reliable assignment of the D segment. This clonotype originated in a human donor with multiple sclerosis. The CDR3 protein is CASGLARTGGNTIYF. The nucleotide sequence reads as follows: TGTGCTAGTGGTTTGGCTAGAACCGGGGGAAACACCATATATTTT.